These T cell receptor beta chains were read from a single sample in a study of OX40 agonist ivuxolimab in advanced cancers. TCRdb keeps only in-frame clones here, not all; method: immunoSEQ multiplex PCR. The data show roughly 60,000 clones, 91% seen once. The input for sequencing was CD4+ or CD8+ T cells sorted from blood, taken in a trial of the OX40 agonist ivuxolimab. These receptors came from an adult with an advanced solid tumor such as melanoma, head and neck, liver or kidney cancer. Each CDR3 is given with its conserved first and last residue. Each record gives: V gene, D gene, clone size, J gene, CDR3 protein, CDR3 DNA. A D gene is named only where the DNA matches it firmly. Clone size is stated in some rows and not others, as once, few, many or a class when expanded.

TRBV7-6	NA	NA	TRBJ2-6	CASSPQPGANVLTF	TGTGCCAGCAGCCCCCAGCCCGGGGCCAACGTCCTGACTTTC
TRBV10-1	TRBD1	NA	TRBJ2-7	CASSRQGSYEQYF	TGCGCCAGCTCAAGACAGGGTTCCTACGAGCAGTACTTC
TRBV18	NA	NA	TRBJ2-7	CASARTQGNEQYF	TGTGCCAGCGCCAGGACACAGGGAAACGAGCAGTACTTC
TRBV7-9	NA	NA	TRBJ1-3	CASSLHGTGSGNTIYF	TGTGCCAGCAGCTTACACGGGACCGGCTCTGGAAACACCATATATTTT
TRBV4-2	NA	NA	TRBJ2-5	CASSQVAGQETQYF	TGTGCCAGCAGCCAAGTTGCGGGACAAGAGACCCAGTACTTC
TRBV27	TRBD2	NA	TRBJ2-1	CASSFGRASYNEQFF	TGTGCCAGCAGTTTCGGGAGGGCTTCCTACAATGAGCAGTTCTTC
TRBV6-5	NA	NA	TRBJ2-5	CASSYTQGQETQYF	TGTGCCAGCAGTTACACACAGGGACAAGAGACCCAGTACTTC
TRBV14	NA	NA	TRBJ2-1	CASSPLGSSYNEQFF	TGTGCCAGCAGCCCCCTAGGGAGCTCCTACAATGAGCAGTTCTTC
TRBV7-3	NA	NA	TRBJ1-1	CASSFDGNTEAFF	TGTGCCAGCAGCTTCGACGGGAACACTGAAGCTTTCTTT
TRBV6-6	TRBD1	NA	TRBJ1-1	CASSRTGGGNTEAFF	TGTGCCAGCAGCCGGACAGGGGGCGGGAACACTGAAGCTTTCTTT
TRBV5-6	NA	NA	TRBJ2-6	CASSLGPSGANVLTF	TGTGCCAGCAGCTTGGGACCGTCTGGGGCCAACGTCCTGACTTTC
TRBV6-1	NA	NA	TRBJ2-5	CASSEDGGGSRQTQYF	TGTGCCAGCAGTGAAGACGGGGGCGGGAGTCGGCAGACCCAGTACTTC
TRBV4-1	NA	NA	TRBJ2-1	CASSQFTRNNEQFF	TGCGCCAGCAGCCAATTTACTAGGAACAATGAGCAGTTCTTC
TRBV10-3	TRBD1	NA	TRBJ1-1	CAIRTGGSRTEAFF	TGTGCCATCAGGACAGGGGGAAGTAGGACTGAAGCTTTCTTT
TRBV11-2	TRBD1	NA	TRBJ2-2	CATAPGQGGVLFF	TGTGCCACCGCCCCGGGACAGGGCGGTGTGCTGTTTTTT
TRBV18	NA	NA	TRBJ2-6	CASSPGAGRAPGANVLTF	TGTGCCAGCTCACCGGGGGCAGGGAGGGCCCCTGGGGCCAACGTCCTGACTTTC
TRBV7-6	TRBD2	many	TRBJ2-7	CATLRDSGSAEQYF	TGTGCCACCCTCCGAGATAGCGGGAGTGCCGAGCAGTACTTC
TRBV19	NA	NA	TRBJ1-2	CASRELQAGNYGYTF	TGTGCCAGTAGGGAGTTACAGGCGGGGAACTATGGCTACACCTTC
TRBV5-6	NA	NA	TRBJ2-7	CASSLDLGEQYF	TGTGCCAGCAGCTTGGACTTGGGGGAGCAGTACTTC
TRBV7-3	TRBD2	NA	TRBJ2-7	CASSLDGGRAYEQYF	TGTGCCAGCAGCTTAGACGGCGGGAGGGCCTACGAGCAGTACTTC
TRBV27	NA	NA	TRBJ2-3	CASSLLDGGDTQYF	TGTGCCAGCAGTTTATTAGACGGCGGAGATACGCAGTATTTT
TRBV11-2	NA	once	TRBJ2-5	CASSFSQGTETQYF	TGTGCCAGCAGCTTTAGTCAGGGCACCGAGACCCAGTACTTC
TRBV18	NA	NA	TRBJ2-7	CASSPAGVPSYEQYF	TGTGCCAGCTCACCAGCAGGGGTCCCCTCCTACGAGCAGTACTTC
TRBV28	NA	few	TRBJ2-6	CASVGRGRSGANVLTF	TGTGCCAGCGTCGGCAGGGGCCGCTCTGGGGCCAACGTCCTGACTTTC
TRBV9	NA	once	TRBJ1-3	CASSLYSSGNTIYF	TGTGCCAGCAGCCTTTACAGCTCTGGAAACACCATATATTTT
TRBV5-1	NA	NA	TRBJ2-1	CASSSQYNEQFF	TGCGCCAGCAGCTCACAGTACAATGAGCAGTTCTTC
TRBV14	TRBD2	NA	TRBJ2-5	CASRGGRQETQYF	TGTGCCAGCAGGGGCGGGAGGCAAGAGACCCAGTACTTC
TRBV29-1	TRBD1	few	TRBJ1-2	CSARDSANYGYTF	TGCAGCGCCCGGGACAGCGCTAACTATGGCTACACCTTC
TRBV5-1	NA	NA	TRBJ2-7	CATNDGSSYEQYF	TGCGCCACCAACGACGGGAGCTCCTACGAGCAGTACTTC
TRBV4-3	NA	NA	TRBJ2-1	CASSQAEFSANEQFF	TGCGCCAGCAGCCAAGCCGAGTTCAGCGCCAATGAGCAGTTCTTC
TRBV6-1	NA	few	TRBJ2-2	CASSAGQFAGELFF	TGTGCCAGCAGTGCCGGCCAATTTGCCGGGGAGCTGTTTTTT
TRBV18	NA	NA	TRBJ2-2	CASSPRNTGELFF	TGTGCCAGCTCACCACGGAACACCGGGGAGCTGTTTTTT
TRBV9	NA	NA	TRBJ2-5	CASSPQGSLSETQYF	TGTGCCAGCAGCCCGCAGGGTAGCCTGTCAGAGACCCAGTACTTC
TRBV28	NA	few	TRBJ2-3	CASSQPSGTDTQYF	TGTGCCAGCAGTCAACCCAGCGGCACAGATACGCAGTATTTT
TRBV7-2	NA	once	TRBJ2-5	CASTPGAVQETQYF	TGTGCCAGCACCCCCGGGGCGGTTCAAGAGACCCAGTACTTC
TRBV18	TRBD2	NA	TRBJ2-1	CASSSGTSGNNEQFF	TGTGCCAGCTCAAGCGGGACTAGCGGCAACAATGAGCAGTTCTTC
TRBV11-3	NA	NA	TRBJ2-3	CASSRGTSSTDTQYF	TGTGCCAGCAGCCGAGGGACCTCTAGCACAGATACGCAGTATTTT
TRBV7-2	TRBD2	once	TRBJ2-1	CASSSTSGSYNEQFF	TGTGCCAGCAGTTCGACTAGCGGGTCCTACAATGAGCAGTTCTTC
TRBV5-1	NA	NA	TRBJ2-1	CASSALGQGYYNEQFF	TGCGCCAGCAGTGCCCTTGGGCAGGGATATTACAATGAGCAGTTCTTC
TRBV5-1	NA	once	TRBJ2-5	CASSEGSRGGETQYF	TGCGCCAGCAGCGAAGGGTCCAGAGGGGGAGAGACCCAGTACTTC
TRBV11-3	TRBD2	NA	TRBJ2-1	CASSTRRLAGTANEQFF	TGTGCCAGCAGCACGCGGAGACTAGCGGGCACGGCTAATGAGCAGTTCTTC
TRBV5-1	NA	NA	TRBJ2-1	CASSLEGSYNEQFF	TGCGCCAGCAGCTTGGAAGGTTCCTACAATGAGCAGTTCTTC
TRBV7-2	TRBD2	NA	TRBJ2-7	CASRVSGTAYEQYF	TGTGCCAGCAGGGTTAGCGGGACCGCCTACGAGCAGTACTTC
TRBV4-1	NA	NA	TRBJ1-4	CASRGIGRETNEKLFF	TGCGCCAGCCGTGGGATAGGCCGGGAAACTAATGAAAAACTGTTTTTT
TRBV7-2	TRBD2	NA	TRBJ2-3	CASSLEDAGGVDTQYF	TGTGCCAGCAGCTTAGAGGATGCGGGAGGTGTAGATACGCAGTATTTT
TRBV28	NA	once	TRBJ1-2	CASSPNPTGTLRGYTF	TGTGCCAGCAGTCCAAACCCGACCGGGACATTACGTGGCTACACCTTC
TRBV5-1	TRBD1	NA	TRBJ1-5	CASSLGGGHNQPQHF	TGCGCCAGCAGCTTGGGAGGGGGCCATAATCAGCCCCAGCATTTT
TRBV30	TRBD1	NA	TRBJ1-1	CAWTLGQGAVNTEAFF	TGTGCCTGGACCCTCGGGCAGGGGGCCGTGAACACTGAAGCTTTCTTT
TRBV30	NA	NA	TRBJ1-5	CAWSARPNQPQHF	TGTGCCTGGAGTGCTAGGCCTAATCAGCCCCAGCATTTT
TRBV5-1	NA	NA	TRBJ2-7	CASSLEASRLAEQYF	TGCGCCAGCAGCTTGGAGGCCAGCCGGCTAGCGGAGCAGTACTTC
TRBV20-1	NA	once	TRBJ2-1	CSARGQDEQFF	TGCAGTGCACGGGGCCAAGATGAGCAGTTCTTC
TRBV5-8	NA	NA	TRBJ1-3	CASSWGGSAGNTIYF	TGTGCCAGCAGCTGGGGGGGGAGCGCTGGAAACACCATATATTTT
TRBV10-3	NA	NA	TRBJ1-1	CAISEQHTEAFF	TGTGCCATCAGTGAGCAGCACACTGAAGCTTTCTTT
TRBV5-1	NA	NA	TRBJ2-7	CASSLHNRNYEQYF	TGCGCCAGCAGCTTGCACAACAGGAACTACGAGCAGTACTTC